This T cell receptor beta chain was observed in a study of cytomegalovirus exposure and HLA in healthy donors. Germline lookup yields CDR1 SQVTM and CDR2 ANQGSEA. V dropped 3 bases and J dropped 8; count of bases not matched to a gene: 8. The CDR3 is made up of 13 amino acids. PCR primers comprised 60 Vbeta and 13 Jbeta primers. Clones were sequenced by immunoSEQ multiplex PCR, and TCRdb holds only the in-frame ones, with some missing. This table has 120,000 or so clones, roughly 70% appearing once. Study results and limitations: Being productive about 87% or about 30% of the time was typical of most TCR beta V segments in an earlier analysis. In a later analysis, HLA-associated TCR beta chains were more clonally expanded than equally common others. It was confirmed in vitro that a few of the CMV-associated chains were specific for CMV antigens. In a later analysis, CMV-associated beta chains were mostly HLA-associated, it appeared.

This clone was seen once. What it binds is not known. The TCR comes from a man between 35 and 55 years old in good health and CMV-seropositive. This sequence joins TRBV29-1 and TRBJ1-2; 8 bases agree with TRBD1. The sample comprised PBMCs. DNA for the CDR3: TGCAGCGTTGAGCAGGGGGCAGGGGGCGGCTACACCTTC. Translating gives CSVEQGAGGGYTF.